This passage covers 4 T cell receptor beta chains from one sample sequenced in a study of Ad26.COV2.S vaccination and SARS-CoV-2 variants. Profiled with immunoSEQ multiplex PCR; TCRdb holds only in-frame clones, not every one. Of under 600,000 clones in the sample, roughly nine tenths were seen once. Treatment given: roughly 19 received Ad26.COV2.S at low or high dose, single or two shots; roughly five received placebo; per-sample allocation not given. Sampling took place 63 days after the first vaccine or placebo injection. The starting material was peripheral blood, obtained in a trial of Ad26.COV2.S vaccine versus placebo. The receptors come from a person aged 18 to 65 who received the Ad26.COV2.S COVID-19 vaccine or a placebo.

The CDR3 DNA sequence: TGTGCCAGCAGCTTGTATGCCAACTCGAACACTGAAGCTTTCTTT. As protein: CASSLYANSNTEAFF. The chain combines TRBV7-2 with TRBJ1-1, with D hard to call. This CDR3 is 15 amino acids long. Trimming took off 3 bases at V and 1 base at J, with 12 bases between the two ends. Germline loops: CDR1 SGHTA, CDR2 FQGNSA.

J is TRBJ2-3 and V is TRBV29-1; 8 bases match TRBD1. CDR3 size: 15 residues. After removal of 6 bases from V and 5 bases from J, the junction contained 13 bases not matched to a gene. Germline CDR1 SQVTM, CDR2 ANQGSEA. The CDR3 region is CSVDRQGMKVDTQYF. CDR3 DNA sequence: TGCAGCGTCGACAGACAGGGGATGAAGGTAGATACGCAGTATTTT.

In its sample, this clone was seen a few times. V usage is TRBV5-6 and J usage is TRBJ2-3; D ambiguous. V lost 0 bases and J 1 base, leaving 3 bases between the germline ends. This CDR3 region has 13 residues. Germline V gene sequence: CDR1 SGHDT, CDR2 YYEEEE. The chain's CDR3 is CASSLDGTDTQYF. The CDR3 DNA reads as TGTGCCAGCAGCTTGGACGGCACAGATACGCAGTATTTT.

The gene calls are TRBV15 and TRBJ1-1; 7 bases fit TRBD1. The CDR3 contains 15 residues. Losses at the gene ends were 0 bases for V and 1 base for J; bases not matched to a gene: 2. Germline loops: CDR1 LNHNV, CDR2 YYDKDF (reference sequence). CDR3 sequence reads: CATSREDRQNTEAFF. For the CDR3, the DNA is TGTGCCACCAGCAGAGAGGACAGGCAGAACACTGAAGCTTTCTTT.